The 27 T cell receptor beta chains in this list originate from one sample, sequenced in a study of cytomegalovirus exposure and HLA in healthy donors (TCRdb year 2017). Receptors were amplified or captured by the immunoSEQ multiplex PCR assay. TCRdb limited this immuneACCESS table to in-frame rearrangements with V and J called. A share of clones is missing; checked studies link under half to unresolved V genes, and the rest is unexplained. For this sample the table gives a few hundred thousand clones, of which roughly 87% were detected only once. Approximately 3% of the sample lies in the top ten. Material: PBMCs. These receptors all stem from a woman aged 30 to 39 in good health and CMV-seronegative.

The chain recombines TRBV5-1 with TRBJ2-3, with a tentative D call TRBD2 (6 bases). The CDR3 has 14 residues. V was shortened by 3 bases and J by 4 bases, with 12 bases between the two germline ends. Germline V gene sequence: CDR1 SGHRS, CDR2 YFSETQ. CDR3 nucleotide sequence: TGCGCCAGCAGCTACGGGACTGTTGCAGATACGCAGTATTTT. It encodes CASSYGTVADTQYF.

The table lists this clone with a few counts. The chain couples TRBV11-2 to TRBJ2-4; 9 bases are a match to TRBD1. The V segment lost 1 base and the J segment 6 bases; nucleotides outside the gene matches: 1. This CDR3 region has 14 residues. Germline CDR1 SGHAT, CDR2 FQNNGV. The CDR3 DNA is TGTGCCAGCAGCTTAGCGGGACAGGGAAACATTCAGTACTTC. This gives the protein CASSLAGQGNIQYF.

The chain carries TRBV4-3 and TRBJ2-1, with D unclear. Germline V gives CDR1 LGHNA, CDR2 YSLEER. The CDR3 extends over 14 amino acids. V dropped 0 bases and J dropped 8 bases, with 11 bases sitting between them. The CDR3 is CASSQEGEHHEQFF. The CDR3 DNA reads TGCGCCAGCAGCCAAGAAGGCGAGCACCATGAGCAGTTCTTC.

Of note for this clone: The sample holds other DNA sequences that translate to the same CDR3. The J gene is TRBJ2-1, the V gene TRBV27; no clear D gene. CDR1 MNHEY and CDR2 SMNVEV come from the germline V gene (reference sequence). Trimming cost V 3 bases and J 3 bases, with 0 bases left between them. The CDR3 has 11 residues. DNA of the CDR3: TGTGCCAGCAGTTTCTACAATGAGCAGTTCTTC. Translation: CASSFYNEQFF.

The rearrangement joins TRBV6-1 to TRBJ2-1; the match to TRBD2 covers 9 bases. The CDR3 loop spans 16 amino acids. V lost 2 bases, J lost 2 bases, and 4 bases stayed unmatched. The germline CDR1 and CDR2 sequences are MNHNS and SASEGT. The DNA for the CDR3 is TGTGCCAGCAGTGAATGGGCTAGCGGGGCCTACAATGAGCAGTTCTTC. This codes for CASSEWASGAYNEQFF.

V usage is TRBV19 and J usage is TRBJ1-4; 7 bases align to TRBD1. The ends lost 2 bases at V and 0 bases at J; junction bases unmatched: 0. Germline-derived CDR1 and CDR2 are LNHDA and SQIVND (reference sequence). This CDR3 is 15 amino acids long. The CDR3 sequence is CASSIQGATNEKLFF. The DNA for the CDR3 is TGTGCCAGTAGTATACAGGGGGCAACTAATGAAAAACTGTTTTTT.

The rearrangement uses TRBV4-2 and TRBJ2-3; TRBD2 matches at 11 bases. This CDR3 has 16 residues. Germline V lookup: CDR1 LGHNA, CDR2 YNFKEQ. The J segment lost 3 bases and the V segment lost 6 bases, leaving 8 bases of the junction unmatched. In DNA form, the CDR3 reads TGTGCCAGCAGGTCTAGCGGGAGGAGTGGTACAGATACGCAGTATTTT. This sequence encodes CASRSSGRSGTDTQYF.

The chain recombines TRBV5-1 with TRBJ2-2; unclear D gene. CDR1 is SGHRS and CDR2 is YFSETQ in the germline V gene. The CDR3 contains 15 residues. The V end was cut by 1 base, the J end by 0 bases, with 7 bases between. DNA for the CDR3: TGCGCCAGCAGCTTGATTAGGGCGAACACCGGGGAGCTGTTTTTT. Encoded protein: CASSLIRANTGELFF.

This clone was seen only a few times. The J gene is TRBJ2-7, the V gene TRBV27; D is possibly TRBD1 (5 bases). Per the germline V gene, CDR1 is MNHEY and CDR2 is SMNVEV (reference sequence). The V gene lost 5 bases and the J gene lost 0 bases, with 17 bases spanning the gap. CDR3 size: 16 residues. In DNA form, the CDR3 reads TGTGCCAGCAGTCCGAGACAGAAAGATAGCTCCTACGAGCAGTACTTC. This gives the protein CASSPRQKDSSYEQYF.

The chain carries TRBV27 and TRBJ2-7; TRBD2 aligns across 7 bases. The CDR3 sequence is 15 residues long. Unmatched junction bases numbered 12, after V lost 7 bases and J lost 3 bases. The germline V gene encodes CDR1 MNHEY and CDR2 SMNVEV (reference sequence). The CDR3 sequence is CASKRGGYGHYEQYF. CDR3 in DNA: TGTGCCAGCAAGCGGGGCGGCTACGGCCACTACGAGCAGTACTTC.

V gene TRBV4-3 combines with J gene TRBJ1-4; 8 positions agree with TRBD1. The CDR3 is made up of 15 amino acids. The germline V gene encodes CDR1 LGHNA and CDR2 YSLEER. Unmatched junction bases numbered 11, after V lost 6 bases and J lost 8 bases. This CDR3 reads CASRPDRGGGEKLFF. CDR3 DNA: TGCGCCAGCAGACCCGACAGGGGCGGAGGGGAAAAACTGTTTTTT.

This clone was picked up a small number of times. The chain is built from TRBV27 and TRBJ1-2, with 10 nucleotides matching TRBD1. With V trimmed by 6 bases and J by 6 bases, 4 bases remained unmatched. Germline lookup yields CDR1 MNHEY and CDR2 SMNVEV (reference sequence). There are 13 residues in the CDR3. CDR3 region: CASRTGGAHGYTF. The CDR3 nucleotides are TGTGCCAGCAGGACAGGGGGCGCCCATGGCTACACCTTC.

The genes are TRBV11-2 and TRBJ2-3; 8 bases line up with TRBD1. Germline lookup yields CDR1 SGHAT and CDR2 FQNNGV. CDR3 length equals 16 residues. V gave up 5 bases and J gave up 5 bases; unmatched junction bases: 12. CDR3 nucleotide sequence: TGTGCCAGCAGCCTAGGGACAGGCGTACATCGAGATACGCAGTATTTT. This codes for CASSLGTGVHRDTQYF.

The chain couples TRBV6-1 to TRBJ1-5; D is unclear. Germline V gene sequence: CDR1 MNHNS, CDR2 SASEGT. CDR3 size: 15 residues. Deletions cut 3 bases from V and 4 bases from J, with 13 bases between. As DNA, the CDR3 is TGTGCCAGCAGTGAGGGTCTGACAAAAAATCAGCCCCAGCATTTT. Protein product: CASSEGLTKNQPQHF.

The chain recombines TRBV5-1 with TRBJ2-3, with 10 positions matching TRBD2. Germline assignment: CDR1 SGHRS and CDR2 YFSETQ. V gave up 3 bases and J gave up 0 bases; unmatched junction bases: 13. This CDR3 region has 19 residues. In nucleotides, the CDR3 is TGCGCCAGCAGCTATGGGGTGGGACTAGCGAATTTTAGCACAGATACGCAGTATTTT. Encoded protein: CASSYGVGLANFSTDTQYF.

The chain recombines TRBV28 with TRBJ2-7, with 7 bases aligning to TRBD2. Germline V gene data show CDR1 as MDHEN and CDR2 as SYDVKM. The CDR3 loop spans 11 amino acids. The CDR3 region is CAGRERYEQYF. CDR3 coding DNA: TGTGCGGGGCGGGAGCGCTACGAGCAGTACTTC.

V is TRBV4-3 and J is TRBJ1-3; D not certain. V lost 0 bases and J 3 bases, leaving 9 bases between the germline ends. The CDR3 is 15 residues long. CDR1 is LGHNA, CDR2 YSLEER, per germline. CDR3 sequence reads: CASSQDRTNGNTIYF. CDR3 bases: TGCGCCAGCAGCCAAGATAGAACGAATGGAAACACCATATATTTT.

The chain joins TRBV2 to TRBJ1-4; TRBD1 agrees at 9 bases. This CDR3 spans 17 amino acids. Germline trimming cut 7 bases from V and 5 bases from J; bases unmatched to any gene: 14. Germline CDR1 and CDR2: SNHLY and FYNNEI. DNA for the CDR3: TGTGCCAGCATCCCCGGGACAGGGTCAGTCAGGAATGAAAAACTGTTTTTT. Its translation is CASIPGTGSVRNEKLFF.

The chain joins TRBV27 to TRBJ2-3; tentatively, D is TRBD2 (5 bases). Germline lookup yields CDR1 MNHEY and CDR2 SMNVEV (reference sequence). Trimming removed 5 bases at V and 2 bases at J, with 11 bases between. This CDR3 has 14 amino acids. The DNA for the CDR3 is TGTGCCAGCAGTCCTCTGGACTCCACAGATACGCAGTATTTT. Amino acids: CASSPLDSTDTQYF.

This clone has only one observation. The V call is TRBV5-4, the J call TRBJ2-7; 9 nucleotides line up with TRBD1. CDR3 length: 14 residues. Germline V gene data show CDR1 as SGHNT and CDR2 as YYREEE (reference sequence). Trimming removed 3 bases from V and 3 bases from J; junction bases left unmatched: 4. CDR3 coding DNA: TGTGCCAGCAGCTACGAGACAGGGGGCTACGAGCAGTACTTC. Protein sequence: CASSYETGGYEQYF. The complete variable domain, with remaining parts taken from reference TRBV5-4 and TRBJ2-7, reads ETGVTQSPTHLIKTRGQQVTLRCSSQSGHNTVSWYQQALGQGPQFIFQYYREEENGRGNFPPRFSGLQFPNYSSELNVNALELDDSALYLCASSYETGGYEQYFGPGTRLTVT.

This clone was counted between two and nine times. The chain uses TRBV7-2 and TRBJ2-7; D unclear. Trimming left V 1 base short and J 6 bases short, with 4 bases between. Germline CDR1 reads SGHTA; CDR2 reads FQGNSA. The length of the CDR3 is 11 residues. The CDR3 is CASSLVGEQYF. In nucleotides, the CDR3 is TGTGCCAGCAGCTTAGTGGGCGAGCAGTACTTC.

The chain carries TRBV5-1 and TRBJ2-7, with 8 bases aligning to TRBD1. V gave up 3 bases and J gave up 7 bases; unmatched junction bases: 12. CDR3 size: 15 residues. Germline V lookup: CDR1 SGHRS, CDR2 YFSETQ. The CDR3 region has the DNA TGCGCCAGCAGCTATTCCGGGACAGGAGGGGAGGAGCAGTACTTC. It is translated as CASSYSGTGGEEQYF.

V usage is TRBV14 and J usage is TRBJ2-7, with 9 bases fitting TRBD1. With V trimmed by 6 bases and J by 5 bases, 8 bases remained unmatched. This CDR3 region has 14 residues. Germline V gene data show CDR1 as SGHDN and CDR2 as FVKESK. The CDR3 coding sequence is TGTGCCAGCAGTATCCGGGACAGGGTAAACGAGCAGTACTTC. The encoded protein is CASSIRDRVNEQYF. Variable domain in full (rest from reference TRBV14 and TRBJ2-7): EAGVTQFPSHSVIEKGQTVTLRCDPISGHDNLYWYRRVMGKEIKFLLHFVKESKQDESGMPNNRFLAERTGGTYSTLKVQPAELEDSGVYFCASSIRDRVNEQYFGPGTRLTVT.

V gene TRBV29-1 combines with J gene TRBJ2-2; 14 nucleotides line up with TRBD2. CDR1 is SQVTM and CDR2 is ANQGSEA in the germline V gene. The CDR3 covers 19 residues. V dropped 6 bases and J dropped 3; count of bases not matched to a gene: 15. In nucleotides, the CDR3 is TGCAGCGTGGAGGGACTAGCGGGAGTTGACGCTGGGTACACCGGGGAGCTGTTTTTT. Its translation: CSVEGLAGVDAGYTGELFF.

The rearrangement uses TRBV29-1 and TRBJ1-2; 9 bases are shared with TRBD1. CDR1 and CDR2 (germline): SQVTM, ANQGSEA. The CDR3 is made up of 15 amino acids. The V and J ends lost 2 bases and 7 bases, in that order; junction bases with no gene match: 11. CDR3 protein: CSVESAGTGISGYTF. The CDR3 DNA sequence: TGCAGCGTTGAATCAGCCGGGACAGGGATCTCTGGCTACACCTTC.

The chain joins TRBV27 to TRBJ1-1; the D is unclear. CDR1 is MNHEY and CDR2 is SMNVEV in the germline V gene (reference sequence). The V end was cut by 6 bases, the J end by 1 base, with 3 bases between. The CDR3 runs to 11 residues. CDR3 DNA sequence: TGTGCCAGCAGCCAGAACACTGAAGCTTTCTTT. As protein: CASSQNTEAFF.

This chain connects TRBV28 to TRBJ2-7; 8 bases agree with TRBD1. Unmatched junction bases numbered 22, after V lost 6 bases and J lost 6 bases. CDR1 is MDHEN, CDR2 SYDVKM, per germline. The CDR3 loop spans 18 amino acids. CDR3 nucleotide sequence: TGTGCCAGCAGATACCAGACAGGGGATGGATCGGCAGGTATCGAGCAGTACTTC. It is translated as CASRYQTGDGSAGIEQYF.